This paragraph reports one T cell receptor (beta chain). The donors were members of the validation cohort, which comprised 120 subjects and was separate from the first cohort of 666 subjects. The data were taken from a study of cytomegalovirus exposure and HLA in healthy donors. Clones were sequenced by immunoSEQ multiplex PCR, and TCRdb holds only the in-frame ones, with some missing. Here the sample spans 150,000 or so clones, around four fifths being singletons. CDR1 SGHRS and CDR2 YFSETQ come from the germline V gene. The CDR3 sequence is 12 residues long. V was pared by 1 base and J by 2 bases, with 4 bases between.

This TCR was recovered from a man aged 25-45 years in good health and CMV-seropositive. What was sequenced was PBMCs. The chain is built from TRBV5-1 and TRBJ2-7; D unresolved. CDR3 sequence: CASSLTTYEQYF. CDR3 nucleotide sequence: TGCGCCAGCAGCTTGACAACCTACGAGCAGTACTTC.